This is a list of T cell receptor beta chains from one sample in a study of shared clonotypes between healthy human individuals. Sequencing was performed with immunoSEQ multiplex PCR; in TCRdb, only in-frame clones are kept and a portion is missing. Here the sample spans 520,000 or so clones, 79% being singletons. Source material: PBMCs. All receptors come from a woman between 35 and 50 years old in good health. Some clones in this sample may be carry-over from other donors' samples. The conserved cysteine and the conserved F or W are not part of the CDR3 here.

cdr3_aa cdr3_length v_call
ASKPGAPETQY 11 TRBV28
ASSQLDEQF 9 TRBV4-1
AWRGSGELF 9 TRBV30
ASSQGTEETQY 11 TRBV19
ASRNNGLPYEQY 12 TRBV6-1
ASSHPGLNYEQY 12 TRBV4-1
ASRVTSANYEQY 12 TRBV27
ASSILPSGRGGYNEQF 16 TRBV19
ASSGGLAPRDPLDTQY 16 TRBV5-1
AWSGVVDTQY 10 TRBV30
ASSERGGGQTIYGYT 15 TRBV6-1